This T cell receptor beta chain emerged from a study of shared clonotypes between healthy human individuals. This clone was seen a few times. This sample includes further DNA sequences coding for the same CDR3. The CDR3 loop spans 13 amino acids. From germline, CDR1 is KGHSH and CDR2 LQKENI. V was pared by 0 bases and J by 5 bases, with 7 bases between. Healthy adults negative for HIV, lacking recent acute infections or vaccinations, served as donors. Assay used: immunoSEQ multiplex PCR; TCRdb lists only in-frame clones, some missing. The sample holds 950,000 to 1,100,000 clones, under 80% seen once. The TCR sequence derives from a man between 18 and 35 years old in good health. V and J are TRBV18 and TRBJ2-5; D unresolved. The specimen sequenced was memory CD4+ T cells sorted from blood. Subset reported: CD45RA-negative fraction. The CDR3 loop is CASSPPSSETQYF. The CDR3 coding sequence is TGTGCCAGCTCACCACCTAGTTCGGAGACCCAGTACTTC.